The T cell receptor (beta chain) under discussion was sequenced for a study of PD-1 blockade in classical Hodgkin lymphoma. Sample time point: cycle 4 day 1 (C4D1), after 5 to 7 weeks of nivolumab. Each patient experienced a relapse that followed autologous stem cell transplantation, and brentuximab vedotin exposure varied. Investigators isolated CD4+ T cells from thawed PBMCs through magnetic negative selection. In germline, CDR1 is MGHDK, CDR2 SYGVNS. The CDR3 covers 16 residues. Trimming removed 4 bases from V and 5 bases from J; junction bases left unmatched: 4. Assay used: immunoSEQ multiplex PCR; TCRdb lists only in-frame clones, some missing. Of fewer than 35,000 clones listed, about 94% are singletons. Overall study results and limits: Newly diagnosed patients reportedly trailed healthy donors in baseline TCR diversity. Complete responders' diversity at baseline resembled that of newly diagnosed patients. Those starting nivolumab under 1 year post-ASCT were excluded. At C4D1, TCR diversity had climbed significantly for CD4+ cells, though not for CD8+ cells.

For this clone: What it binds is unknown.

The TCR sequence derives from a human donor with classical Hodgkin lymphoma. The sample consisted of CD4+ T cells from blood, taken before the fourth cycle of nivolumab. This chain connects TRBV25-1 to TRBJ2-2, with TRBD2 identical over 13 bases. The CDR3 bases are TGTGCCAGCAGTGTCCGGACTAGCGGGAGTACCGGGGAGCTGTTTTTT. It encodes CASSVRTSGSTGELFF.